The text below deals with one T cell receptor beta chain. The data were obtained in a study of blood T cell repertoires in COVID-19. About the study: Some COVID-19 samples were acute and others convalescent; all came from the United States, Italy and Spain. PBMCs, B-cell-depleted T cells, or T cells were the source of the cDNA or gDNA that made up the material.

V gave up 2 bases and J gave up 5 bases, with 11 bases separating them. The CDR3 is made up of 14 amino acids. CDR1 and CDR2 (germline): SGHNT, YYREEE (reference sequence). Under the authors' procedure: For nucleated cells, counts were estimated from reference gene primer amplification. Only in-frame clones appear in the TCRdb table, and some are missing; sequencing was by immunoSEQ multiplex PCR. V and J calls and clone size are given by that table; D and trimming were obtained from the DNA. The table has about 83,000 clones, 88% seen once. The specimen was peripheral blood. The chain links TRBV5-4 to TRBJ2-1; weak D call: TRBD2 (6 bases). This receptor was obtained from a human donor in a cohort sampled during active COVID-19. CDR3 DNA sequence: TGTGCCAGCAGCTTAACGGGGAGGAACAATGAGCAGTTCTTC. Encoded protein: CASSLTGRNNEQFF.